This is a list of T cell receptor beta chains from one sample in a study of graft-versus-host responses after intestinal transplantation. Clones were read by immunoSEQ multiplex PCR, and TCRdb kept only the in-frame ones, dropping some. Among about 9,200 clones listed, approximately 90% were seen once. The sequencing here drew on PBMCs, taken approximately 42 days after intestinal transplant. These receptors were collected from a human patient who received an intestinal transplant, so some T cells may come from the graft donor. The CDR3 runs from the conserved cysteine through the conserved F or W. Fields, in order: D gene, J gene, clone size, V gene, CDR3 protein, CDR3 DNA. D genes are given only for firm matches. Size is omitted from some rows. Given values are once, few, many or a class for expanded clones.

D gene: -
J gene: TRBJ2-1
clone size: -
V gene: TRBV10-1
CDR3 protein: CASSVGTLLSDEQFF
CDR3 DNA: TGCGCCAGCAGTGTAGGAACCCTTCTTAGCGATGAGCAGTTCTTC

D gene: -
J gene: TRBJ2-7
clone size: few
V gene: TRBV6-1
CDR3 protein: CASSEGDTSYEQYF
CDR3 DNA: TGTGCCAGCAGTGAAGGGGACACCTCCTACGAGCAGTACTTC

D gene: -
J gene: TRBJ2-7
clone size: -
V gene: TRBV5-6
CDR3 protein: CASSSGTGRSYEQYF
CDR3 DNA: TGTGCCAGCAGCTCGGGTACCGGGCGGTCCTACGAGCAGTACTTC

D gene: TRBD1
J gene: TRBJ2-7
clone size: -
V gene: TRBV6-1
CDR3 protein: CASSALGTASYEQYF
CDR3 DNA: TGTGCCAGCAGTGCCTTAGGGACAGCCTCCTACGAGCAGTACTTC

D gene: -
J gene: TRBJ1-6
clone size: -
V gene: TRBV18
CDR3 protein: CASSPGTHNSPLHF
CDR3 DNA: TGTGCCAGCTCACCGGGGACACATAATTCACCCCTCCACTTT

D gene: TRBD2
J gene: TRBJ2-7
clone size: -
V gene: TRBV7-6
CDR3 protein: CASSDPLGGDRSAYEQYF
CDR3 DNA: TGTGCCAGCAGCGACCCTTTGGGGGGGGACCGCAGCGCCTACGAGCAGTACTTC

D gene: -
J gene: TRBJ2-2
clone size: -
V gene: TRBV6-5
CDR3 protein: CATLGRGYGELFF
CDR3 DNA: TGTGCCACTCTCGGACGGGGGTACGGGGAGCTGTTTTTT

D gene: -
J gene: TRBJ2-1
clone size: -
V gene: TRBV13
CDR3 protein: CASSSLTGVERANEQFF
CDR3 DNA: TGTGCCAGCAGCTCGTTGACAGGCGTGGAGCGGGCCAATGAGCAGTTCTTC

D gene: -
J gene: TRBJ2-1
clone size: -
V gene: TRBV19
CDR3 protein: CASSPGPTYNEQFF
CDR3 DNA: TGTGCCAGTAGTCCTGGACCGACCTACAATGAGCAGTTCTTC

D gene: TRBD1
J gene: TRBJ1-1
clone size: once
V gene: TRBV4-2
CDR3 protein: CASSHFRDRGETFF
CDR3 DNA: TGTGCCAGCAGCCACTTCCGGGACAGGGGGGAGACTTTCTTT